Below are 29 T cell receptor beta chains sequenced from a single sample in a study of CD8 T cells in ankylosing spondylitis. In TCRdb, the 5' RACE reads were re-called with MiXCR into one record per CDR3 protein. The sample has around 320,000 distinct CDR3 sequences, less than 25% seen once. Sample: blood, either unsorted or a sorted T cell fraction (not recorded which). These receptors all stem from a female donor with ankylosing spondylitis or in good health (not recorded which).

This clonotype turned up a few times. The V call is TRBV10-2, the J call TRBJ2-7; D gene ambiguous. This CDR3 spans 11 amino acids. V dropped 1 base and J dropped 6 bases, with 4 bases sitting between them. The germline V gene encodes CDR1 WSHSY and CDR2 SAAADI. The CDR3 sequence: CASSELGEQYF. The CDR3 DNA follows: TGCGCCAGCAGTGAGTTGGGCGAGCAGTACTTC.

The chain links TRBV4-3 to TRBJ2-3, with 7 bases matching TRBD2. V lost 5 bases to trimming and J lost 3 bases; unmatched junction nucleotides: 5. CDR1 and CDR2 from the germline V gene are LGHNA and YSLEER. The CDR3 is made up of 14 amino acids. The CDR3 loop is CASSSSGATDTQYF. In nucleotides, the CDR3 is TGCGCCAGCAGCTCCAGCGGGGCTACAGATACGCAGTATTTT.

This clonotype came up a few times. This chain's CDR3 is CASRRSSNEQFF. The CDR3, as DNA: TGTGCCAGCAGAAGGAGTAGCAATGAGCAGTTCTTC. V is TRBV6-5 and J is TRBJ2-1; D is ambiguous. V was shortened by 6 bases and J by 6 bases, with 9 bases between the two germline ends. The CDR3 contains 12 residues. The V gene's germline CDR1 is MNHEY and CDR2 SVGAGI.

This clonotype came up many times. The chain uses TRBV29-1 and TRBJ2-7; D is unclear. Germline CDR1 and CDR2: SQVTM and ANQGSEA. This CDR3 comprises 14 residues. The V end was cut by 5 bases, the J end by 4 bases, with 18 bases between. CDR3 DNA sequence: TGCAGCGTTAGCCCCGTTCGGGCGCCTTACGAGCAGTACTTC. Translated, it gives CSVSPVRAPYEQYF.

The chain combines TRBV13 with TRBJ2-7; 7 bases align to TRBD2. The CDR3 is 15 residues long. V lost 3 bases, J lost 5 bases, and 10 bases stayed unmatched. Germline loops: CDR1 PRHDT, CDR2 FYEKMQ (reference sequence). Here the CDR3 DNA reads TGTGCCAGCAGCTTTAGCGGGTCCCAAGGGAACGAGCAGTACTTC. This gives the protein CASSFSGSQGNEQYF.

This chain joins TRBV2 and TRBJ2-1; D gene unclear. The V gene lost 7 bases and the J gene lost 8 bases, with 9 bases spanning the gap. CDR3 length: 11 amino acids. Germline V gene sequence: CDR1 SNHLY, CDR2 FYNNEI. DNA for the CDR3: TGTGCCAGCAATGGCGTATATGAGCAGTTCTTC. Translating it yields CASNGVYEQFF.

In this sample, this clonotype turned up a few times. This chain connects TRBV7-9 to TRBJ2-5, with D maybe TRBD1 (6 bases). The V end lost 5 bases, the J end lost 0 bases, and 10 bases lay between the germline ends. Per the germline V gene, CDR1 is SEHNR and CDR2 is FQNEAQ (reference sequence). CDR3 length: 14 amino acids. CDR3 nucleotide sequence: TGTGCCAGCAGCCCTTGGACAGACCAAGAGACCCAGTACTTC. The encoded protein is CASSPWTDQETQYF.

Worth noting for this clonotype: A read error may explain this, as a much larger clone is one base away. The chain recombines TRBV20-1 with TRBJ2-3; weak D call: TRBD1 (6 bases). Germline V CDR1 and CDR2: DFQATT, SNEGSKA (reference sequence). CDR3 length equals 11 residues. The CDR3 here is CSAGQTDKQYF. Here the CDR3 DNA reads TGCAGTGCCGGACAGACAGATAAGCAGTATTTT.

The chain has TRBV25-1 and TRBJ1-2, with D possibly matching TRBD1 (6 bases). The CDR3 covers 13 residues. CDR1 and CDR2 (germline): MGHDK, SYGVNS. V lost 3 bases and J lost 7, with 12 bases in between. CDR3 amino acids: CASSDLPGVGYTF. CDR3 nucleotides: TGTGCCAGCAGTGACCTACCAGGGGTTGGCTACACCTTC.

In this sample, this clonotype turned up a few times. The genes are TRBV4-2 and TRBJ2-3, with 14 bases matching TRBD2. Losses at the gene ends were 5 bases for V and 5 bases for J; bases not matched to a gene: 3. Germline CDR1 is LGHNA and CDR2 is YNFKEQ. The length of the CDR3 is 15 residues. The CDR3 sequence: CASSSGLAGVDTQYF. CDR3 bases: TGTGCCAGCAGCTCGGGACTAGCGGGAGTAGATACGCAGTATTTT.

This clonotype was seen a few times. The chain employs TRBV5-1 and TRBJ1-6; D might be TRBD1 (5 bases). The CDR3 runs 14 residues. CDR1 and CDR2 (germline): SGHRS, YFSETQ. V lost 3 bases to trimming and J lost 4 bases, with 8 bases between them. For the CDR3, the DNA is TGCGCCAGCAGCTGGGGCTTTTATAATTCACCCCTCCACTTT. Protein product: CASSWGFYNSPLHF.

This clonotype was recorded a few times. V is TRBV28 and J is TRBJ2-1, with 10 nucleotides matching TRBD1. Germline V lookup: CDR1 MDHEN, CDR2 SYDVKM. With 6 bases clipped from V and 10 bases from J, the junction kept 12 bases outside the gene matches. The CDR3 is 15 residues long. CDR3 region: CASSKTGTGAREQFF. Here the CDR3 DNA reads TGTGCCAGCAGCAAAACCGGGACAGGGGCAAGGGAGCAGTTCTTC.

The rearrangement uses TRBV20-1 and TRBJ1-2; no clear D gene. The ends were cut back, 0 bases at V and 6 bases at J, with 17 bases in the middle. Germline CDR1 is DFQATT and CDR2 is SNEGSKA (reference sequence). The CDR3 spans 15 residues. Written as DNA, the CDR3 is TGCAGTGCTAGAGATCGAGGCTGGCCAAATAATGGCTACACCTTC. Amino acid sequence: CSARDRGWPNNGYTF.

This clonotype was seen many times. The chain recombines TRBV5-1 with TRBJ1-5, with unresolved D. Germline CDR1 reads SGHRS; CDR2 reads YFSETQ. V lost 0 bases, J lost 5 bases, and 9 bases lay in between. The CDR3 has 14 amino acids. The CDR3 region has the DNA TGCGCCAGCAGCTTGGGGGGAGAAGATCAGCCCCAGCATTTT. Translating gives CASSLGGEDQPQHF.

V gene TRBV12-3 or TRBV12-4 combines with J gene TRBJ2-7; D remains unclear. The length of the CDR3 is 13 residues. V was shortened by 3 bases and J by 4 bases, with 10 bases between the two germline ends. DNA of the CDR3: TGTGCCAGCAGTTTCCGGGCGTTGTACGAGCAGTACTTC. Protein: CASSFRALYEQYF.

Worth noting for this clonotype: Just one base apart from a much larger clone, this may be a read error. The CDR3 reads CSVGAYSYEQYF. CDR3 sequence (DNA): TGCAGCGTCGGTGCGTACTCCTACGAGCAGTACTTC. The chain recombines TRBV29-1 with TRBJ2-7; D not resolved. The CDR3 loop spans 12 amino acids. CDR1 is SQVTM, CDR2 ANQGSEA, per germline. The V and J ends lost 6 bases and 0 bases respectively, with 9 bases between them.

The chain employs TRBV6-5 and TRBJ2-1; 13 nucleotides match TRBD2. This CDR3 spans 15 amino acids. Germline CDR1 reads MNHEY; CDR2 reads SVGAGI. The V segment lost 6 bases and the J segment 12 bases; nucleotides outside the gene matches: 11. CDR3 region: CASSAGTSGKVGQFF. The CDR3, as DNA: TGTGCCAGCAGCGCCGGGACTAGCGGGAAAGTAGGGCAGTTCTTC.

This clonotype has a handful of counts. The J gene is TRBJ2-3, the V gene TRBV5-1; 7 nucleotides line up with TRBD1. Looked up from germline, CDR1 is SGHRS and CDR2 is YFSETQ. This CDR3 has 14 amino acids. V was pared by 4 bases and J by 0 bases, with 2 bases of the junction left unmatched. CDR3 region: CASSRGQSTDTQYF. The CDR3 DNA is TGCGCCAGCAGCAGGGGACAGAGCACAGATACGCAGTATTTT.

In the case of this clonotype: Compared with germline, one end of the junction differs, possibly owing to a read error. The genes are TRBV7-7 and TRBJ2-5; no clear D. CDR1 and CDR2 (germline): SSHAT, FNYEAQ (reference sequence). The CDR3 is 16 residues long. The CDR3 DNA is TGTGCTAGCAGCCTCGGTAGGACCCTGGGGCAAGAGACCCAGTACTTC. Residues: CASSLGRTLGQETQYF. Looking up the rest from reference TRBV7-7 and TRBJ2-5 gives the full variable domain: GAGVSQSPRYKVTKRGQDVTLRCDPISSHATLYWYQQALGQGPEFLTYFNYEAQPDKSGLPSDRFSAERPEGSISTLTIQRTEQRDSAMYRCASSLGRTLGQETQYFGPGTRLLVL.

The CDR3 DNA sequence: TGTGCCAGCAGTGCCCTGGGACTAGCGGGGTACAATGAGCAGTTCTTC. It specifies CASSALGLAGYNEQFF. This sequence joins TRBV2 and TRBJ2-1; TRBD2 matches 13 bases. CDR1 and CDR2 (germline): SNHLY, FYNNEI. With 4 bases clipped from V and 4 bases from J, the junction kept 4 bases outside the gene matches. The CDR3 is 16 residues long.

This clonotype showed up just a few times. The V call is TRBV30, the J call TRBJ1-6; the match to TRBD1 covers 9 bases. The CDR3 runs to 14 residues. Germline values: CDR1 GTSNPN, CDR2 SVGIG (reference sequence). V shed 5 bases and J 10 bases; nucleotides not matched to a gene: 9. CDR3 nucleotide sequence: TGTGCCTGGTCCCGGACAGGGGACCGGTCACCCCTCCACTTT. Its translation is CAWSRTGDRSPLHF.

V usage is TRBV7-2 and J usage is TRBJ2-1; a weak D match, TRBD2 (5 bases). The V end lost 4 bases, the J end lost 5 bases, and 6 bases lay between the germline ends. The CDR3 is made up of 12 amino acids. CDR1 is SGHTA and CDR2 is FQGNSA in the germline V gene. The CDR3 protein is CASSWRNNEQFF. CDR3 coding DNA: TGTGCCAGCAGCTGGAGGAACAATGAGCAGTTCTTC.

This clonotype was recorded only once. CDR3 sequence: CASSIKPGGSYEQYF. The CDR3 nucleotides are TGTGCCAGCAGTATTAAACCAGGGGGCTCCTACGAGCAGTACTTC. The J gene is TRBJ2-7, the V gene TRBV27; 7 nucleotides line up with TRBD1. CDR1 and CDR2 from the germline V gene are MNHEY and SMNVEV (reference sequence). Germline trimming cut 5 bases from V and 0 bases from J; bases unmatched to any gene: 7. The CDR3 consists of 15 residues.

This clonotype has only a few counts. The rearrangement uses TRBV5-1 and TRBJ2-1; TRBD2 agrees at 8 bases. Germline loops: CDR1 SGHRS, CDR2 YFSETQ. This CDR3 contains 16 residues. J was trimmed by 4 bases and V by 0 bases; bases with no gene match: 6. The CDR3 DNA is TGCGCCAGCAGCTTGGCCCCGGGAGGGCCATACAATGAGCAGTTCTTC. Protein: CASSLAPGGPYNEQFF.

The V and J genes are TRBV20-1 and TRBJ2-7; D call uncertain. Trimming took off 6 bases at V and 3 bases at J, with 18 bases between the two ends. The length of the CDR3 is 14 residues. Looked up from germline, CDR1 is DFQATT and CDR2 is SNEGSKA (reference sequence). The CDR3: CSAAVGANHYEQYF. The CDR3 region has the DNA TGCAGTGCCGCAGTAGGAGCGAACCACTACGAGCAGTACTTC.

The chain uses TRBV4-3 and TRBJ1-4, with TRBD1 as a possible D gene (6 bases). The CDR3 has 19 residues. V was pared by 4 bases and J by 3 bases, with 24 bases between. Looked up from germline, CDR1 is LGHNA and CDR2 is YSLEER. The CDR3 reads CASSLIRLRTGLANEKLFF. CDR3 coding DNA: TGCGCCAGCAGCCTAATTCGCCTACGAACAGGGCTGGCTAATGAAAAACTGTTTTTT.

This clonotype was counted between two and nine times. CDR3 amino acids: CSAREATPHSGEQYF. The CDR3 DNA reads TGCAGTGCTAGAGAGGCGACTCCCCATAGTGGCGAGCAGTACTTC. The V and J genes are TRBV20-1 and TRBJ2-7; no definite D call. Germline V lookup: CDR1 DFQATT, CDR2 SNEGSKA (reference sequence). This CDR3 spans 15 amino acids. The V gene lost 0 bases and the J gene lost 6 bases, with 18 bases spanning the gap.

V gene TRBV20-1 combines with J gene TRBJ2-1; D is possibly TRBD1 or TRBD2 (5 bases each). CDR1 and CDR2 (germline): DFQATT, SNEGSKA (reference sequence). The CDR3 spans 13 residues. V lost 5 bases to trimming and J lost 7 bases, with 15 bases between them. CDR3 sequence reads: CSASSLNRNEQFF. CDR3 nucleotides: TGCAGTGCTTCTAGCCTAAACAGGAATGAGCAGTTCTTC.

About this clonotype itself: One end of the junction fails to match germline, which may point to a read error. V usage is TRBV9 and J usage is TRBJ1-1, with 10 bases matching TRBD1. This CDR3 spans 14 amino acids. The germline gives CDR1 SGDLS, CDR2 YYNGEE. The DNA of the CDR3 is TGTACCAGCAGCGCAGGACAGGGGGATACTGAAGCTTTCTTT. Encoded protein: CTSSAGQGDTEAFF.